This T cell receptor (beta chain) was sequenced during a study of shared clonotypes between healthy human individuals. In the study overall: Each donor contributed plates that comprised three CD4 naive, three CD4 memory, two CD8 naive and one CD8 memory. Study-wide results and caveats: An effect of sequencing depth on clonotype sharing among donors was expected. The sharing of roughly 5% of naive CD4 clonotypes was seen across a handful of donors. Naive subsets usually exceeded memory subsets in estimated richness.

The germline gives CDR1 KGHSH, CDR2 LQKENI. The CDR3 length is 14 residues. V lost 3 bases and J lost 1; bases outside the gene matches: 2. A word on this clone: Its antigen remains unidentified. This sample also contains other DNA sequences that code for the same CDR3.

Produced via immunoSEQ multiplex PCR; TCRdb's table is partial and in-frame only. The table records 2 million to 2.5 million clones, just over 90% of them present only once. The rearrangement uses TRBV18 and TRBJ1-2; 7 nucleotides agree with TRBD1. Sample: naive CD4+ T cells from PBMCs. Subset described: CD45RA+ positively selected. The sequence came from a man between 18 and 29 years old in good health. Some clones in this sample may be carry-over from other donors' samples. DNA of the CDR3: TGTGCCAGCTCACCTGGGACAGATAACTATGGCTACACCTTC. It translates to CASSPGTDNYGYTF. Complete variable domain (other parts from reference TRBV18 and TRBJ1-2): NAGVMQNPRHLVRRRGQEARLRCSPMKGHSHVYWYRQLPEEGLKFMVYLQKENIIDESGMPKERFSAEFPKEGPSILRIQQVVRGDSAAYFCASSPGTDNYGYTFGSGTRLTVV.